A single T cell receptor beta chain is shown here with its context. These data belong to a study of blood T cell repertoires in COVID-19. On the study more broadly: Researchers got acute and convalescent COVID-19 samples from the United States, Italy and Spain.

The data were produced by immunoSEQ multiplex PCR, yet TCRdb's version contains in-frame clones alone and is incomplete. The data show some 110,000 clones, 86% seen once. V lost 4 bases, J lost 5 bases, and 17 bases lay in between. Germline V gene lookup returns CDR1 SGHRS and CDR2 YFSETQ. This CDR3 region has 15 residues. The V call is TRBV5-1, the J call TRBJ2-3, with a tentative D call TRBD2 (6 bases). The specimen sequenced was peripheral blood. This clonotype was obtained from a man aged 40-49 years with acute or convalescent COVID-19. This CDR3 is CASSGYGGDEDTQYF. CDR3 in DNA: TGCGCCAGCAGCGGTTATGGAGGGGATGAAGATACGCAGTATTTT.